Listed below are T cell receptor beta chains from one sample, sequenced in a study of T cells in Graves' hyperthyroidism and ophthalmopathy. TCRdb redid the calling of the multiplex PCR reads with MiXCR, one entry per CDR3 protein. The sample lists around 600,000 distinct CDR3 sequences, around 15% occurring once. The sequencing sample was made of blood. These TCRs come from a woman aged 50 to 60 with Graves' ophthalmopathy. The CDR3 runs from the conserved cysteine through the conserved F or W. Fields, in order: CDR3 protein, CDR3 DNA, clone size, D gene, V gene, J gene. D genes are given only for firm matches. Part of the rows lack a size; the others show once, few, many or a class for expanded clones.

CATSRDPSGNYEQYF,TGTGCCACCAGCAGAGATCCTTCAGGCAACTACGAGCAGTACTTC,many,-,TRBV15,TRBJ2-7
CASSPQSGSLSEQYF,TGCGCCAGCAGCCCCCAAAGCGGGAGTTTGTCCGAGCAGTACTTC,few,TRBD2,TRBV4-3,TRBJ2-7
CSAPPGAGGMNTEAFF,TGCAGTGCCCCGCCGGGGGCAGGGGGAATGAACACTGAAGCTTTCTTT,many,TRBD1,TRBV20-1,TRBJ1-1
CATAKLRDRGNNEQFF,TGTGCCACCGCTAAACTCCGGGACAGGGGAAACAATGAGCAGTTCTTC,-,TRBD1,TRBV10-3,TRBJ2-1
CASSPAGQSYNEQFF,TGTGCCAGCAGCCCAGCGGGACAATCATACAATGAGCAGTTCTTC,many,-,TRBV11-2,TRBJ2-1
CATSDKSGTGVNTQYF,TGTGCCACCAGTGATAAGTCCGGGACAGGGGTAAATACGCAGTATTTT,-,TRBD1,TRBV24-1,TRBJ2-3
CASSHPAGSSYNEQFF,TGTGCCAGCAGCCATCCAGCGGGCTCCTCCTACAATGAGCAGTTCTTC,-,-,TRBV4-2,TRBJ2-1
CASSVQGKSTDTQYF,TGTGCAAGCTCCGTACAGGGGAAGAGCACAGATACGCAGTATTTT,many,TRBD1,TRBV6-1,TRBJ2-3
CASSVGGPWGASTDTQYF,TGTGCCAGCAGCGTAGGGGGTCCGTGGGGGGCTAGCACAGATACGCAGTATTTT,-,-,TRBV9,TRBJ2-3
CASSRDGDTQYF,TGCGCCAGCAGCCGGGACGGAGATACGCAGTATTTT,-,-,TRBV4-3,TRBJ2-3
CASSLMASTLREYF,TGTGCCAGCAGCTTAATGGCTAGTACTCTCCGGGAGTATTTT,many,-,TRBV7-9,TRBJ2-3
CASGGDRGLTGELFF,TGTGCCAGCGGGGGAGACAGGGGGCTTACCGGGGAGCTGTTTTTT,few,TRBD1,TRBV28,TRBJ2-2
CASSFNYRRLAGASTDTQYF,TGTGCCAGCAGCTTTAATTACCGGCGACTAGCGGGAGCTAGCACAGATACGCAGTATTTT,-,TRBD2,TRBV13,TRBJ2-3
CASRRQGNEKLFF,TGTGCCAGCCGTCGACAGGGGAATGAAAAACTGTTTTTT,-,TRBD1,TRBV2,TRBJ1-4
CATSRDLAGGSGELFF,TGTGCCACCAGCAGAGATCTAGCGGGAGGGTCCGGGGAGCTGTTTTTT,-,TRBD2,TRBV15,TRBJ2-2
CASSLTGLEDEQYF,TGTGCCAGCTCACTCACGGGACTAGAGGACGAGCAGTACTTC,many,TRBD2,TRBV18,TRBJ2-7
CSVDVAGVTGELFF,TGCAGCGTTGATGTAGCGGGAGTGACCGGGGAGCTGTTTTTT,few,TRBD2,TRBV29-1,TRBJ2-2
CASSSTGTSGALNEQFF,TGTGCCAGCAGCTCCACCGGGACTAGCGGGGCGTTGAATGAGCAGTTCTTC,many,TRBD2,TRBV7-6,TRBJ2-1
CASSLALGDAYEQYF,TGCGCCAGCAGCTTGGCCTTGGGGGATGCCTACGAGCAGTACTTC,few,-,TRBV5-1,TRBJ2-7
CASRSTSGTSWSDTQYF,TGTGCCAGCAGATCTACTTCCGGGACTAGCTGGTCAGATACGCAGTATTTT,few,TRBD2,TRBV12-3/TRBV12-4,TRBJ2-3
CAWNAGGTDTQYF,TGTGCCTGGAACGCAGGGGGTACAGATACGCAGTATTTT,many,TRBD1,TRBV30,TRBJ2-3
CASSLGQGAKKLFF,TGTGCCAGCAGCTTAGGTCAGGGGGCGAAAAAACTGTTTTTT,many,TRBD1,TRBV11-2,TRBJ1-4
CASSQDGVGSNEKLFF,TGCGCCAGCAGCCAAGACGGTGTGGGGAGTAATGAAAAACTGTTTTTT,-,-,TRBV4-3,TRBJ1-4
CSVAKAGGGETQYF,TGCAGCGTTGCCAAGGCGGGTGGCGGGGAGACCCAGTACTTC,many,-,TRBV29-1,TRBJ2-5
CATSDHYTGGEELETQYF,TGTGCCACCAGTGATCATTATACAGGGGGCGAGGAGTTGGAGACCCAGTACTTC,many,TRBD1,TRBV24-1,TRBJ2-5
CASSQEPGQFYGYTF,TGTGCCAGCAGCCAGGAACCGGGACAGTTCTATGGCTACACCTTC,-,TRBD1,TRBV4-2,TRBJ1-2
CASSPTSGYNEQFF,TGTGCCAGCAGCCCGACTAGCGGGTACAATGAGCAGTTCTTC,many,TRBD2,TRBV11-1,TRBJ2-1
CASSIGSAGGFNEQFF,TGTGCCAGTAGTATAGGTTCAGCGGGAGGATTTAATGAGCAGTTCTTC,few,TRBD2,TRBV19,TRBJ2-1
CSVGTGGTDTQYF,TGCAGCGTCGGGACAGGGGGCACAGATACGCAGTATTTT,-,TRBD1,TRBV29-1,TRBJ2-3
CASSVIPGLAGDTQYF,TGTGCCAGCAGTGTCATACCGGGACTAGCAGGAGATACGCAGTATTTT,many,TRBD2,TRBV27,TRBJ2-3
CATSDGRGLAGNEQFF,TGTGCCACCAGTGATGGGAGGGGACTAGCGGGCAATGAGCAGTTCTTC,many,TRBD2,TRBV24-1,TRBJ2-1
CASKPTGANTGELFF,TGTGCCAGCAAACCGACAGGTGCGAACACCGGGGAGCTGTTTTTT,few,-,TRBV12-3/TRBV12-4,TRBJ2-2
CASTPQLQGNTEAFF,TGTGCCAGCACTCCCCAATTACAGGGAAATACTGAAGCTTTCTTT,-,-,TRBV6-1,TRBJ1-1
CASSLSRGGNSPLHF,TGTGCCAGCAGTTTGAGCCGCGGGGGGAATTCACCCCTCCACTTT,many,-,TRBV12-3/TRBV12-4,TRBJ1-6
CSVIGREGGLNTEAFF,TGCAGCGTTATCGGCAGGGAGGGAGGGCTAAACACTGAAGCTTTCTTT,many,-,TRBV29-1,TRBJ1-1
CASSELGRTDTQYF,TGTGCCAGCAGTGAGTTGGGGCGCACAGATACGCAGTATTTT,few,-,TRBV9,TRBJ2-3
CASSFGAPGNEQFF,TGCGCCAGCAGCTTCGGGGCGCCTGGGAATGAGCAGTTCTTC,many,-,TRBV5-1,TRBJ2-1
CSVEDLSGLYNEQFF,TGCAGCGTTGAAGATCTAAGCGGGCTTTACAATGAGCAGTTCTTC,many,-,TRBV29-1,TRBJ2-1
CSARDHENANTGELFF,TGCAGTGCTAGAGATCACGAGAATGCGAACACCGGGGAGCTGTTTTTT,few,-,TRBV20-1,TRBJ2-2
CASSQKAGGNEQFF,TGCGCCAGCAGCCAAAAAGCGGGGGGTAATGAGCAGTTCTTC,-,TRBD2,TRBV4-3,TRBJ2-1
CASSFDRSSYEQYF,TGTGCCAGCAGCTTCGACAGGTCTTCCTACGAGCAGTACTTC,many,-,TRBV7-2,TRBJ2-7
CASSPLTGLAKNIQYF,TGTGCCAGCAGTCCCCTGACAGGTTTAGCCAAAAACATTCAGTACTTC,-,-,TRBV27,TRBJ2-4
CASSFSRSQEIQYF,TGTGCCAGCAGTTTTTCTAGATCCCAAGAGATCCAGTACTTC,-,-,TRBV27,TRBJ2-5
CASRMDGTSSYEQYF,TGTGCCAGCAGAATGGACGGGACAAGCTCCTACGAGCAGTACTTC,many,-,TRBV6-1,TRBJ2-7
CASSVTGGYNEQFF,TGTGCCAGCAGCGTAACAGGGGGCTACAATGAGCAGTTCTTC,few,TRBD1,TRBV7-2,TRBJ2-1
CSVDSGRNTEAFF,TGCAGCGTTGACTCCGGACGGAACACTGAAGCTTTCTTT,many,-,TRBV29-1,TRBJ1-1
CASSESQYGYTF,TGTGCCAGCAGTGAATCACAGTATGGCTACACCTTC,-,-,TRBV6-1,TRBJ1-2
CASSMGASGRAYEQYF,TGTGCCAGTAGTATGGGGGCTAGCGGGAGGGCCTACGAGCAGTACTTC,-,TRBD2,TRBV19,TRBJ2-7
CATSRDRIKGEKLFF,TGTGCCACCAGCAGAGATCGCATTAAAGGGGAAAAACTGTTTTTT,many,-,TRBV15,TRBJ1-4
CASSLLSGSNEQFF,TGCGCCAGCAGCTTGTTGTCAGGGTCGAATGAGCAGTTCTTC,many,-,TRBV5-1,TRBJ2-1
CASSHSSEAFF,TGTGCCAGCAGTCACAGTTCTGAAGCTTTCTTT,many,-,TRBV11-2,TRBJ1-1